This T cell receptor (beta chain) was identified during a study of early T cells in non-severe SARS-CoV-2 infection. Across the whole study: The chains were unpaired, and the sequenced material was bulk RNA from unsorted whole blood. Study-wide results and limits: Missing private and CD4 specificities, VDJdb matching favored anti-spike CD8 responses.

Individual cDNA molecules received unique molecular identifiers. TCRdb itself ran the 5' RACE reads through MiXCR, one entry per CDR3 protein. The sample yields 55,000 to 80,000 distinct CDR3 sequences, 10% to 15% seen once. With 9 bases removed from V and 6 bases from J, the gap between germline ends came to 18 bases. Germline V gene sequence: CDR1 LNHDA, CDR2 SQIVND (reference sequence). The CDR3 is made up of 14 amino acids. The table lists this clonotype with many counts. Its matching antigen is unknown. The sequencing input was whole blood. This TCR was sampled from an adult who was a healthcare worker with PCR-confirmed SARS-CoV-2 infection or an uninfected control (not recorded which). The chain joins TRBV19 to TRBJ1-5; D not resolved. CDR3 in DNA: TGTGCCAGCGCTGACATGATCAGAGGTCAGCCCCAGCATTTT. Amino acids: CASADMIRGQPQHF.